This T cell receptor (beta chain) derives from a study of post-analysis software for immune sequencing data (dated by TCRdb to between 2015 and 2016). About the investigation overall: Relapsing-remitting, secondary progressive and progressive-relapsing multiple sclerosis were recorded as disease courses, and subtype annotation was lacking for some patients. Patient repertoires were compared against roughly 11 previously published healthy control repertoires from donors aged roughly 6 to 27 years. A subset of samples was prepared in parallel using single-end sample barcoding, then pooled and co-amplified after Illumina adapter ligation. The investigation overall reported the following: Strong co-clustering of samples prepared in the same batch was shown by direct clustering with F measure, prompting a batch-effect correction. The control group was slightly older than the multiple sclerosis patient group. Multiple sclerosis patients had significantly lower normalized Chao1 diversity than controls, a result that suggests substantial peripheral T-cell clonal expansion.

This clonotype was seen more than once but under ten times. It lacks a known antigen. One base away there is no much larger clone; base qualities are not given. To demonstrate the VDJtools post-analysis software, the study profiled TCR beta repertoires from the peripheral blood of some 13 young patients with multiple sclerosis. Multiple sclerosis patients were children and adolescents aged roughly 6 to 17 years. Library generation was performed with PCR. TCRdb shows the sequencer as Illumina HiSeq 2500. To reduce PCR and sequencing biases, unique molecular identifiers were built into the TCR beta cDNA libraries. Around 500,000 cDNA molecules were obtained for every 1 to 10 million input T cells, so each molecule roughly corresponded to one T cell. The patient libraries were prepared and sequenced using the same protocol as the earlier healthy control dataset. Within a given batch, samples were prepared together, multiplexed and sequenced on the same HiSeq lane. Concerning the study's data processing: MIGEC handled the raw barcoded reads, throwing out single-read molecular identifier groups before consensus assembly and CDR3 extraction. Clonotype tables were post-analysed with VDJtools, normalizing diversity by down-sampling all datasets to the smallest sample size. Repertoire overlap clustering matched CDR3 amino acid but not nucleotide sequences to correct batch-related cross-sample contamination. The public reads were reprocessed in TCRdb via fastp at Q25 and MiXCR, keeping in-frame beta chains. Every distinct CDR3 protein forms one entry, paired with its most common genes and DNA. TCRdb's processing, not the study's, gives the V and J calls here. Present in this sample are 550,000 to 700,000 distinct CDR3 sequences, about 40% of which were seen just once. More than 1.5% of the sample rests with the top ten.

The TCR originated in a girl under 18 with multiple sclerosis. Sample: blood.

The CDR3 reads as follows: CSASIPAGSLETQYF. The DNA is as follows: TGCAGTGCTAGTATACCAGCGGGAAGTTTAGAGACCCAGTACTTC. The V and J genes are TRBV20-1 and TRBJ2-5; TRBD2 aligns with 7 central bases. Relative to germline, V is missing 3 bases and J is missing 4 bases, with 11 bases of the junction outside any gene match. From the cysteine through the phenylalanine, the CDR3 covers 15 amino acids. Just the 45-base CDR3 DNA is kept, in frame starting at base 1. Per the germline V gene (reference sequence), DFQATT is the CDR1 and SNEGSKA is the CDR2.